This T cell receptor (beta chain) was obtained from a study of CD8+CD57+ T cells in acquired aplastic anemia. As for the study in general: Mean yield of DNA from sorted CD4+ and CD8+ cells was 3 to 3.5 ug.

This clonotype was observed a few times. Investigators profiled TCR beta VDJ and CDR3 from genomic DNA template. TCRdb re-called the reads through MiXCR, storing one row per CDR3 protein. The sample comprises hundreds of thousands of distinct CDR3 sequences, 55% to 75% of which are singletons, and 3.5% to 4.5% rests with the top ten. J was trimmed by 6 bases and V by 4 bases; bases with no gene match: 13. CDR1 is SGDLS and CDR2 is YYNGEE in the germline V gene. The CDR3 contains 16 residues. The sequence derives from a human donor in good health, serving as a control. What was sequenced was sorted CD4+, CD8+, or CD8+CD57+ T cells (not recorded which) from PBMCs. This chain uses TRBV9 with TRBJ2-7, with 10 bases identical to TRBD2. CDR3 residues: CASSLAPAGGRSEQYF. The CDR3 DNA reads as TGTGCCAGCAGCTTAGCGCCAGCGGGGGGGAGATCCGAGCAGTACTTC.